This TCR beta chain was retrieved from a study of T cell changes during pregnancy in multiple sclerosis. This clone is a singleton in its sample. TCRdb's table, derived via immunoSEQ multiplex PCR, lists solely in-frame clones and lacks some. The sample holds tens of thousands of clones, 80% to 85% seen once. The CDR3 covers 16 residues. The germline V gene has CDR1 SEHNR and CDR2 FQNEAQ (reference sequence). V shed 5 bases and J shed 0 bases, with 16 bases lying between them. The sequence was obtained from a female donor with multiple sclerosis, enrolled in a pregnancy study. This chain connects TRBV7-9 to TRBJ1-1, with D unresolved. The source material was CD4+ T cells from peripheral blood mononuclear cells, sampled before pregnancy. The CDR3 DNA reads TGTGCCAGCAGCCCGAGGTTTCCGGGAGTGAACACTGAAGCTTTCTTT. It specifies CASSPRFPGVNTEAFF.